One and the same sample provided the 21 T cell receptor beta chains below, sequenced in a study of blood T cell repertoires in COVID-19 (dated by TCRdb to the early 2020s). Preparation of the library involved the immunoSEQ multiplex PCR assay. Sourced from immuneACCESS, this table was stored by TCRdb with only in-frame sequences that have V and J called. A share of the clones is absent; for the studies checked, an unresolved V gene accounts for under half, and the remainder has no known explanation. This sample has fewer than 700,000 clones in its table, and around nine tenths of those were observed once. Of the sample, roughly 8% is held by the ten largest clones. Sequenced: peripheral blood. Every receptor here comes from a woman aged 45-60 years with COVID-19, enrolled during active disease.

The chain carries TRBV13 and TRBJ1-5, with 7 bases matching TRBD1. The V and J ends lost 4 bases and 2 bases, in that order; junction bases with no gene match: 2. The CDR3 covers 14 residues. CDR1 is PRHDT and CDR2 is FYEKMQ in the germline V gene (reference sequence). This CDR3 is CASSSGTGNQPQHF. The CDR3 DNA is TGTGCCAGCAGCTCCGGGACAGGCAATCAGCCCCAGCATTTT. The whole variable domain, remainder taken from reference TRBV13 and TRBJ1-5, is AAGVIQSPRHLIKEKRETATLKCYPIPRHDTVYWYQQGPGQDPQFLISFYEKMQSDKGSIPDRFSAQQFSDYHSELNMSSLELGDSALYFCASSSGTGNQPQHFGDGTRLSIL.

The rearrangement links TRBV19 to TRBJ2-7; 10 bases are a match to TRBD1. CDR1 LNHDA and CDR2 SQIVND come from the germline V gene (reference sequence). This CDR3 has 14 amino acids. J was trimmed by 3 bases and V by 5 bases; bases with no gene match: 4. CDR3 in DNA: TGTGCCAGTAGTCCTCGGGACAGGGGCTACGAGCAGTACTTC. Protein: CASSPRDRGYEQYF.

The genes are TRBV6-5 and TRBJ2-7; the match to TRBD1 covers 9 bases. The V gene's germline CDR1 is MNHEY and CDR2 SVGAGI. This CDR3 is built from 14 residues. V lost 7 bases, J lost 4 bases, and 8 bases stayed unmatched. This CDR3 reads CASTLDRGLYEQYF. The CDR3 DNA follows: TGTGCCAGCACCCTCGACAGGGGGTTATACGAGCAGTACTTC.

The CDR3 loop reads CASSPFGGYQPQHF. CDR3 nucleotide sequence: TGTGCCAGCAGCCCCTTTGGGGGGTATCAGCCCCAGCATTTT. V gene TRBV7-2 combines with J gene TRBJ1-5, with D possibly matching TRBD1 (5 bases). CDR1 is SGHTA, CDR2 FQGNSA, per germline. Trimming took 5 bases from V and 5 from J, leaving 13 bases between them. CDR3 length: 14 amino acids.

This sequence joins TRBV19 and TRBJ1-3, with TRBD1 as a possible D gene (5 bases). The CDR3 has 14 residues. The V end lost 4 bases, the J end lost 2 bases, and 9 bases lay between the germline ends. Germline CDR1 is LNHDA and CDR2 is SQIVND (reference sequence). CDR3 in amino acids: CASSNFRAGNTIYF. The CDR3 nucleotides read TGTGCCAGTAGTAATTTCAGGGCTGGAAACACCATATATTTT. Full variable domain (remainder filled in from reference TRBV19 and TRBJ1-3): DGGITQSPKYLFRKEGQNVTLSCEQNLNHDAMYWYRQDPGQGLRLIYYSQIVNDFQKGDIAEGYSVSREKKESFPLTVTSAQKNPTAFYLCASSNFRAGNTIYFGEGSWLTVV.

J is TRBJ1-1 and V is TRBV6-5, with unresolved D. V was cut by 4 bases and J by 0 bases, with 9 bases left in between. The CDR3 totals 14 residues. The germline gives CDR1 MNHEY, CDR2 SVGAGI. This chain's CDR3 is CASSLQLMNTEAFF. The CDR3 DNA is TGTGCCAGCAGTTTACAGCTCATGAACACTGAAGCTTTCTTT.

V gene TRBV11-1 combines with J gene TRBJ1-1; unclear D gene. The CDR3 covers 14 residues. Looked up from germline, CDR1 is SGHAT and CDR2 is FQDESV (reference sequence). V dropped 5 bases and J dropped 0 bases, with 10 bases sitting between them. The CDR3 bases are TGTGCCAGCAGCCCCAGTCTCATGAACACTGAAGCTTTCTTT. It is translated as CASSPSLMNTEAFF.

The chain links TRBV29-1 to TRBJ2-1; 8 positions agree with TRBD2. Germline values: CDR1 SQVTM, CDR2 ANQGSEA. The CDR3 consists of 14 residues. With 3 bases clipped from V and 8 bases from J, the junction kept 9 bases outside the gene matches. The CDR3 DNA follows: TGCAGCGTTGACGTTGAACGGGGGGGCGATGAGCAGTTCTTC. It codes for CSVDVERGGDEQFF.

CDR3 region: CAGRSTEVSPLHF. In nucleotides, the CDR3 is TGTGCCGGGCGTAGTACGGAGGTATCACCCCTCCACTTT. The chain links TRBV6-1 to TRBJ1-6; no clear D gene. Germline values: CDR1 MNHNS, CDR2 SASEGT. With 11 bases removed from V and 10 bases from J, the gap between germline ends came to 18 bases. The CDR3 is made up of 13 amino acids.

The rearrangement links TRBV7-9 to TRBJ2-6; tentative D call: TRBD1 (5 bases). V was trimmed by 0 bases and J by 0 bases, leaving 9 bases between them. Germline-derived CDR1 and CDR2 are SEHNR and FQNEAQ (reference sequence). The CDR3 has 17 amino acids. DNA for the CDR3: TGTGCCAGCAGCTTAGCGGCAGGGTTCTCTGGGGCCAACGTCCTGACTTTC. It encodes CASSLAAGFSGANVLTF.

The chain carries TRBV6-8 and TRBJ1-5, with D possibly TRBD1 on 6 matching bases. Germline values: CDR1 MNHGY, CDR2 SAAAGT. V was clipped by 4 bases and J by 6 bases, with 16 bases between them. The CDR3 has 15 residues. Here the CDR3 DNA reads TGTGCCAGCAGTTGGAGGACAGTTTTAAGTCAGCCCCAGCATTTT. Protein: CASSWRTVLSQPQHF.

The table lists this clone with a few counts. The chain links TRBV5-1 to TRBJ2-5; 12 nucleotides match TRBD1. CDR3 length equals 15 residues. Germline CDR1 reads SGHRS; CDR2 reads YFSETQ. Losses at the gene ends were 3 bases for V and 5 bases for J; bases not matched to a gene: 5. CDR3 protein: CASSSGTGGSETQYF. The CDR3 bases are TGCGCCAGCAGCTCAGGGACAGGGGGCAGCGAGACCCAGTACTTC.

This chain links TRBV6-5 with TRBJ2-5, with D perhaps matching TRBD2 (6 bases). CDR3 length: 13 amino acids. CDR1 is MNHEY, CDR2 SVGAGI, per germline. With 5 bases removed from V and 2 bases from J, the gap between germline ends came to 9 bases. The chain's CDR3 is CASSPGTQETQYF. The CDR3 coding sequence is TGTGCCAGCAGTCCCGGGACTCAAGAGACCCAGTACTTC.

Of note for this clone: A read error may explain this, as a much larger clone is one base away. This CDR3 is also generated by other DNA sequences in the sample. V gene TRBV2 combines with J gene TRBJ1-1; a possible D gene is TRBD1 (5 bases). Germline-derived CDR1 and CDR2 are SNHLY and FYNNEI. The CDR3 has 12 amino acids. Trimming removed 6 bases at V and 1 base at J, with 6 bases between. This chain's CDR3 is CASSDRNTEAFF. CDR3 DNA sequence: TGTGCCAGCAGCGACAGGAACACTGAAGCTTTCTTT.

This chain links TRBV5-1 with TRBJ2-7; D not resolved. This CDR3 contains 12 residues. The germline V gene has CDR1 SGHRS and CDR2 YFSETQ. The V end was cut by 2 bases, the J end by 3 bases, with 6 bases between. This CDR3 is CASSLNSYEQYF. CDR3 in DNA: TGCGCCAGCAGCTTAAACAGCTACGAGCAGTACTTC.

CDR3 sequence reads: CASTTDRDGYTF. As DNA, the CDR3 is TGTGCCAGTACAACGGACAGGGACGGCTACACCTTC. This chain links TRBV19 with TRBJ1-2, with 8 bases lining up with TRBD1. Germline V gene lookup returns CDR1 LNHDA and CDR2 SQIVND (reference sequence). The CDR3 runs to 12 residues. V trimming: 7 bases; J trimming: 8 bases; junction bases outside the gene matches: 6.

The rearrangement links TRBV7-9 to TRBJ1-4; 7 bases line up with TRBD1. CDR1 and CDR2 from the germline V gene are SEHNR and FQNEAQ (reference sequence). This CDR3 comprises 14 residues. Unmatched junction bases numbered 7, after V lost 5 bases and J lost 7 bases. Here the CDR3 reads CASSPGTVTEKLFF. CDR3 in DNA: TGTGCCAGCAGCCCCGGGACAGTAACTGAAAAACTGTTTTTT.

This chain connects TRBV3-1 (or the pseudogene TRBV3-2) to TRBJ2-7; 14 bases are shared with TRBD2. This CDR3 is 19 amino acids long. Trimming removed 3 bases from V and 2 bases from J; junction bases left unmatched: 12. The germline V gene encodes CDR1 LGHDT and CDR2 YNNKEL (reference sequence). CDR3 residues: CASSHRRTSGGIIPYEQYF. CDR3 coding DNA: TGTGCCAGCAGCCACCGCCGGACTAGCGGGGGGATTATACCCTACGAGCAGTACTTC.

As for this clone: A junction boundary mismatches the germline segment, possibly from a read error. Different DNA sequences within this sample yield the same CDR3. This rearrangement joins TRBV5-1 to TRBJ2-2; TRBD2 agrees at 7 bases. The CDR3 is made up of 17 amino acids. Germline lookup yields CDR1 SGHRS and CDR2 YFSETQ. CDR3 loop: CASSPNLAGANTGELFF. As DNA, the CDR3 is TGCGCCAGCAGCCCTAATTTAGCGGGTGCGAATACCGGGGAGCTGTTTTTT.

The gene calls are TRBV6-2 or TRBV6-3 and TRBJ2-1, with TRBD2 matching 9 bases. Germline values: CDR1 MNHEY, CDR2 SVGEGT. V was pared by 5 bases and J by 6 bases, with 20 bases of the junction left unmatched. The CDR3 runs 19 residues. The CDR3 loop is CASSPPSGNSGGGSNEQFF. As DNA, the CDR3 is TGTGCCAGCAGTCCCCCCAGCGGGAATAGCGGGGGTGGGTCCAATGAGCAGTTCTTC.

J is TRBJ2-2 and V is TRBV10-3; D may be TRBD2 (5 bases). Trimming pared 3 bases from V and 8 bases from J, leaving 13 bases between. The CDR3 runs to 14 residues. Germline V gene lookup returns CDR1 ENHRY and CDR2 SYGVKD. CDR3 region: CAISDLGSGGELFF. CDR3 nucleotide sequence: TGTGCCATCAGTGATCTTGGTTCGGGGGGGGAGCTGTTTTTT.